This T cell receptor (beta chain) was captured by sequencing in a study of long-term antiretroviral therapy in people with HIV. Notes on the study in general: Patients on ART gained diversity, which nonetheless stayed below transplant donor controls. Dominant in the repertoire at all time points were clones expanded before ART. HIV repertoires covered narrower CDR3 length ranges than controls did. Nothing was known about ART adherence, viral resistance or changes in therapy.

To note about this clone: Antigen: not known.

Version v3.0 of the immunoSEQ assay was performed at survey level. Here immunoSEQ multiplex PCR was the method, and the copy in TCRdb shows in-frame clones only, minus some. The table includes approximately 15,000 clones, around 80% detected once. Germline CDR1 MGHRA, CDR2 YSYEKL. The CDR3 extends over 16 amino acids. Losses at the gene ends were 1 base for V and 3 bases for J; bases not matched to a gene: 6. This TCR was recovered from a man younger than 40 with HIV. Sample: unsorted PBMCs, taken 0.4 years after starting antiretroviral therapy. This chain joins TRBV4-1 and TRBJ1-5; 7 bases line up with TRBD1. As DNA, the CDR3 is TGCGCCAGCAGCCAAGGACAGGGTTCTCCCAATCAGCCCCAGCATTTT. Its protein product is CASSQGQGSPNQPQHF.